This T cell receptor (beta chain) originates from a study of blood T cell repertoires in COVID-19. Study in general: Collection of acute and convalescent COVID-19 samples took place in the United States, Italy and Spain. From T cells, B-cell-depleted T cells, or PBMCs came the material, which was cDNA or gDNA.

The count of this clone is one. In the authors' methods: It was from reference gene primer amplification that nucleated cell counts were estimated. The table came from immunoSEQ multiplex PCR; TCRdb's copy has only in-frame clones and leaves some out. V and J calls and clone size are those listed in that table; D and trimming were worked out from the DNA. This table has 200,000 to 250,000 clones, 75% to 85% appearing once. Patients from Seattle were sampled longitudinally, starting during active infection. The germline gives CDR1 MNHEY, CDR2 SVGAGI. This CDR3 is built from 11 residues. Trimming left V 2 bases short and J 10 bases short, with 8 bases between.

This sequence originates from a young woman with COVID-19, enrolled during active disease. Sequencing was performed on peripheral blood. The chain combines TRBV6-5 with TRBJ1-1; D is possibly TRBD1 (5 bases). CDR3 residues: CASSYQGRAFF. The CDR3 DNA is TGTGCCAGCAGTTACCAGGGAAGAGCTTTCTTT.